This note documents a single T cell receptor (beta chain) sequence. These data originate in a study of blood T cell repertoires in COVID-19. Looking at the study overall: Whether acute or convalescent, the COVID-19 samples came from the United States, Italy and Spain. From T cells, B-cell-depleted T cells, or PBMCs came the material, which was cDNA or gDNA.

The assay was immunoSEQ multiplex PCR, and TCRdb's table has in-frame clones only and misses some. This sample has around 620,000 clones, with about 90% found just once. Germline CDR1 LNHNV, CDR2 YYDKDF (reference sequence). This CDR3 comprises 14 residues. After removal of 6 bases from V and 3 bases from J, the junction contained 3 bases not matched to a gene. The TCR was taken from a woman under 30 with acute or convalescent COVID-19. Material: peripheral blood. This sequence joins TRBV15 and TRBJ2-1; TRBD1 matches 9 bases. CDR3 DNA: TGTGCCACCAGTCGGGACAGGGACTACAATGAGCAGTTCTTC. It translates to CATSRDRDYNEQFF. Drawing the rest from reference TRBV15 and TRBJ2-1, the complete variable domain is DAMVIQNPRYQVTQFGKPVTLSCSQTLNHNVMYWYQQKSSQAPKLLFHYYDKDFNNEADTPDNFQSRRPNTSFCFLDIRSPGLGDTAMYLCATSRDRDYNEQFFGPGTRLTVL.